The clone carrying this T cell receptor beta chain turned up a few times. Its specificity is not known. TCRdb passed the 5' RACE reads through MiXCR, listing each CDR3 protein once. The profile covers roughly 110,000 distinct CDR3 sequences, with about an eighth appearing a single time and around 30% taken by the ten largest. This entry comes from a study of T-cell memory formation after mild COVID-19. Study outcomes and limitations: Later expanders leaned toward CD4+, whereas clones contracting from day 15 to 85 were balanced CD4/CD8. CM and EM subsets held most contracting CD4+ clones; EMRA held CD8+ ones.

V was cut by 3 bases and J by 2 bases, with 11 bases left in between. The CDR3 covers 14 residues. Germline V gene lookup returns CDR1 PRHDT and CDR2 FYEKMQ (reference sequence). The receptor was isolated from an adult woman who had mild COVID-19 (a few samples of this study predate the infection). Cell type and time point are not known. The sample taken for sequencing was PBMCs or a T cell subset sorted from them (not recorded which). V usage is TRBV13 and J usage is TRBJ2-7, with a tentative D call TRBD2 (5 bases). The CDR3 nucleotides read TGTGCCAGCAGCTTGAGGGCTGTGACCTACGAGCAGTACTTC. This encodes CASSLRAVTYEQYF.